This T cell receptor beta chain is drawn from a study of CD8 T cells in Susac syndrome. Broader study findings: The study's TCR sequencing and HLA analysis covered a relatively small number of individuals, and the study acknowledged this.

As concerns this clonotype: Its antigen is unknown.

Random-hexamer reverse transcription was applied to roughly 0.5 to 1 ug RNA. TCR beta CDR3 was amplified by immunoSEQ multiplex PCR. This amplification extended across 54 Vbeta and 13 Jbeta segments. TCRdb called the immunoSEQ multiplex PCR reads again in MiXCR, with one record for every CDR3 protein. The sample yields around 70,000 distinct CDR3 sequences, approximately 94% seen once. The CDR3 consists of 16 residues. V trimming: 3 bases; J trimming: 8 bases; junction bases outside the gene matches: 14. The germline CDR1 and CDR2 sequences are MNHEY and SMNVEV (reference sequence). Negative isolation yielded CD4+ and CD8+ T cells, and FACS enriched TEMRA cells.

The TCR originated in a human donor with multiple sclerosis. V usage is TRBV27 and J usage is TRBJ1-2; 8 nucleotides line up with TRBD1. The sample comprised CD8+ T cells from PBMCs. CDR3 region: CASSLGRGLGVEGYTF. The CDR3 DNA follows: TGTGCCAGCAGTTTGGGCAGGGGGCTGGGAGTCGAGGGCTACACCTTC.